The T cell receptor (beta chain) described here comes from a study of chemoradiotherapy in HPV16-positive cancers. For the study at large: Candidate HPV-specific T-cell clones and common TCR motifs came from functional assays in two HPV16-positive patients. Study outcomes and limitations: Candidate HPV-specific clones and E7-related TCR motifs grew in tumor during treatment. Only a couple of HPV16-positive patients supplied the functional HPV-specificity definition.

Repertoires were sampled repeatedly during chemoradiotherapy. The table came from immunoSEQ multiplex PCR; TCRdb's copy has only in-frame clones and leaves some out. The data contain over 1,500 clones, about 96% of them singletons. Concerning this clone itself: Its antigen is as yet unknown.

The V end was cut by 7 bases, the J end by 10 bases, with 11 bases between. This CDR3 spans 11 amino acids. Germline CDR1 reads MDHEN; CDR2 reads SYDVKM. The clonotype was recovered from a human donor with HPV-associated anogenital cancer. The chain recombines TRBV28 with TRBJ2-1, with D unresolved. Sample: tumor tissue, taken from a patient who underwent chemoradiotherapy. CDR3 in amino acids: CASIGQSEQFF. Written as DNA, the CDR3 is TGTGCCAGCATTGGGCAGAGCGAGCAGTTCTTC.